These 16 T cell receptor beta chains share one sample of origin, sequenced in a study of metastatic and nonmetastatic thyroid tumors. Using MiXCR, TCRdb reanalyzed the PCR reads. In the table there are approximately 38,000 clones, around a sixth of which are singletons. Not a single patient had been given any form of treatment at any point before undergoing thyroid surgery. The sample comprised tumor tissue. These receptors all come from a female donor with papillary thyroid cancer or a benign thyroid nodule (not recorded which). Some clones in this sample may be carry-over from other donors' samples.

This clone was counted ten times or more. The chain couples TRBV7-2 to TRBJ2-6; unclear D gene. Trimming cost V 7 bases and J 0 bases, with 10 bases left between them. Per germline, CDR1 SGHTA and CDR2 FQGNSA. The CDR3 sequence is 15 residues long. The CDR3 protein is CASTLLSSGANVLTF. CDR3 nucleotide sequence: TGTGCCAGCACACTACTAAGCTCTGGGGCCAACGTCCTGACTTTC.

This clone was observed many times. The J gene is TRBJ2-1, the V gene TRBV20-1; 8 bases align to TRBD2. Germline lookup yields CDR1 DFQATT and CDR2 SNEGSKA (reference sequence). Losses at the gene ends were 2 bases for V and 4 bases for J; bases not matched to a gene: 1. This CDR3 is built from 13 residues. The CDR3 DNA is TGCAGTGCTAGACGGGGGGGATACAATGAGCAGTTCTTC. As protein: CSARRGGYNEQFF.

This clone has just a few counts. The V gene is TRBV10-2, the J gene TRBJ2-3; perhaps TRBD2 as D (5 bases). This CDR3 comprises 17 residues. The germline gives CDR1 WSHSY, CDR2 SAAADI. Trimming took 4 bases from V and 3 from J, leaving 20 bases between them. In DNA form, the CDR3 reads TGCGCCAGCAGTGGGCTGACTATCGGAAGGGTTACAGATACGCAGTATTTT. This sequence encodes CASSGLTIGRVTDTQYF.

This clone has ten or more counts. The identical CDR3 is also encoded by other nucleotide sequences in the sample. The V and J genes are TRBV12-3 or TRBV12-4 and TRBJ1-1, with no clear D. V lost 7 bases, J lost 4 bases, and 7 bases lay in between. The CDR3 has 11 residues. CDR3 region: CASTPGTEAFF. The CDR3 coding sequence is TGTGCCAGCACCCCCGGCACTGAAGCTTTCTTT.

Many counts were recorded for this clone. Other DNA variants within this sample encode the same CDR3. The CDR3 DNA is TGTGCCAGCTCACCGTCGGACAGTCGTGGCTACACCTTC. This sequence encodes CASSPSDSRGYTF. The chain recombines TRBV18 with TRBJ1-2; weak D call: TRBD1 (6 bases). Per germline, CDR1 KGHSH and CDR2 LQKENI. This CDR3 region has 13 residues. V lost 3 bases, J lost 7 bases, and 12 bases lay in between.

This clone showed up many times. Since a much larger clone is just one base distant, this may be a read error. This chain's CDR3 is CATSAGRGDKGYEQYF. The CDR3 DNA follows: TGTGCCACCAGTGCGGGTAGAGGGGACAAGGGCTACGAGCAGTACTTC. The gene calls are TRBV24-1 and TRBJ2-7; weak D call: TRBD1 (6 bases). The CDR3 extends over 16 amino acids. Germline CDR1 reads KGHDR; CDR2 reads SFDVKD. With 5 bases removed from V and 3 bases from J, the gap between germline ends came to 19 bases.

The table lists this clone with many counts. The V and J genes are TRBV25-1 and TRBJ2-5, with unresolved D. The CDR3 has 11 amino acids. Germline values: CDR1 MGHDK, CDR2 SYGVNS. V dropped 4 bases and J dropped 1 base, with 1 base sitting between them. CDR3 region: CASSGQETQYF. The CDR3 DNA sequence: TGTGCCAGCAGTGGCCAAGAGACCCAGTACTTC.

This clone was seen ten or more times. V and J are TRBV27 and TRBJ2-1; D is unresolved. Germline lookup yields CDR1 MNHEY and CDR2 SMNVEV (reference sequence). The CDR3 is made up of 14 amino acids. Trimming pared 6 bases from V and 0 bases from J, leaving 9 bases between. CDR3 nucleotides: TGTGCCAGCAGGCGCCTGAGCTCCTACAATGAGCAGTTCTTC. As protein: CASRRLSSYNEQFF.

A word on this clone: Other DNA sequences of this sample code for an identical CDR3. The gene calls are TRBV7-8 and TRBJ2-5; D is ambiguous. The germline gives CDR1 SGHVS, CDR2 FQNEAQ. CDR3 length: 11 residues. V was shortened by 5 bases and J by 4 bases, with 5 bases between the two germline ends. Written as DNA, the CDR3 is TGTGCCAGCAGCCAGAGAGAGACCCAGTACTTC. Encoded protein: CASSQRETQYF.

This clone showed up many times. This chain connects TRBV6-2 or TRBV6-3 to TRBJ2-7; the D gene is possibly TRBD2 (7 bases). Per the germline V gene, CDR1 is MNHEY and CDR2 is SVGEGT. The CDR3 runs to 14 residues. Trimming cost V 7 bases and J 3 bases, with 16 bases left between them. The CDR3 DNA is TGTGCCAGCACAATTTCGCGGGGGCGCTACGAGCAGTACTTC. Encoded protein: CASTISRGRYEQYF.

Many counts were recorded for this clone. The V and J genes are TRBV7-9 and TRBJ1-1; D might be TRBD1 (6 bases). There are 15 residues in the CDR3. Looked up from germline, CDR1 is SEHNR and CDR2 is FQNEAQ (reference sequence). V was cut by 7 bases and J by 7 bases, with 22 bases left in between. CDR3 DNA: TGTGCCAGCACCCCTTATGGCCGGGGGCATGGTGAAGCTTTCTTT. Its translation: CASTPYGRGHGEAFF.

This clone has ten or more counts. The V gene is TRBV6-4, the J gene TRBJ2-7; 8 positions agree with TRBD1. CDR1 is MRHNA, CDR2 SNTAGT, per germline. The CDR3 is made up of 12 amino acids. After removal of 6 bases from V and 2 bases from J, the junction contained 0 bases not matched to a gene. The CDR3 nucleotides are TGTGCCAGCAGACAGGGGGCCTACGAGCAGTACTTC. Its protein is CASRQGAYEQYF.

This clone has ten or more counts. This sequence joins TRBV20-1 and TRBJ2-3, with TRBD2 matching over 9 bases. The CDR3 runs 17 residues. Germline values: CDR1 DFQATT, CDR2 SNEGSKA (reference sequence). The J segment lost 1 base and the V segment lost 6 bases, leaving 14 bases of the junction unmatched. For the CDR3, the DNA is TGCAGTGCCCTTCGCAGACTAGCGGACCCTGGCACAGATACGCAGTATTTT. It encodes CSALRRLADPGTDTQYF.

This clone came up many times. This rearrangement joins TRBV28 to TRBJ2-2, with a weak D call TRBD2 (7 bases). The CDR3 sequence is 17 residues long. Per germline, CDR1 MDHEN and CDR2 SYDVKM. V was trimmed by 6 bases and J by 5 bases, leaving 22 bases between them. CDR3 coding DNA: TGTGCCAGCAGAACATTCTTTGGGGAGGGGGGGACCGGGGAGCTGTTTTTT. Its translation: CASRTFFGEGGTGELFF.

In this sample, this clone turned up a few times. A much larger clone differs from this one at a single base, so this may be a read error. The chain combines TRBV6-1 with TRBJ1-1, with D perhaps TRBD1 (6 bases). This CDR3 comprises 15 residues. Trimming shortened V by 3 bases and J by 6 bases, and 17 bases separated the two germline ends. The germline V gene encodes CDR1 MNHNS and CDR2 SASEGT. CDR3 residues: CASSDRQVALSEAFF. CDR3 nucleotide sequence: TGTGCCAGCAGTGACCGACAGGTGGCGCTGTCTGAAGCTTTCTTT.

This clone has a count of ten or more. The V gene is TRBV11-2, the J gene TRBJ2-7; possibly TRBD1 for D (5 bases). The V and J ends lost 3 bases and 1 base respectively, with 10 bases between them. CDR3 length: 14 residues. CDR1 is SGHAT and CDR2 is FQNNGV in the germline V gene. The CDR3 is CASSLHRSSYEQYF. CDR3 nucleotides: TGTGCCAGCAGCTTGCACAGGAGTTCCTACGAGCAGTACTTC.